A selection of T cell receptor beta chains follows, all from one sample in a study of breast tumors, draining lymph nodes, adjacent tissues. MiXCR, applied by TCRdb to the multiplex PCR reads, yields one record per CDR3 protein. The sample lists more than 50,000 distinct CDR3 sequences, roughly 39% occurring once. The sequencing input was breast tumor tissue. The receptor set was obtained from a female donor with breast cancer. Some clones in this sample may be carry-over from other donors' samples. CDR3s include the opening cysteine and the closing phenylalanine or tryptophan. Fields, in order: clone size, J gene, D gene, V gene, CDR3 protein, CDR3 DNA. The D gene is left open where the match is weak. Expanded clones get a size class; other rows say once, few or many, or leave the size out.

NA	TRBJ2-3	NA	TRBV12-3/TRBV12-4	CASSLNVTDAQYF	TGTGCCAGCAGTTTAAACGTAACAGATGCGCAGTATTTT
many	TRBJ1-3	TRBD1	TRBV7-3	CASSPTGQGAGNTIYF	TGTGCCAGCAGCCCAACCGGACAGGGGGCAGGGAACACCATATATTTT
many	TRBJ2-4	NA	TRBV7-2	CASSLGLKNIQYF	TGTGCCAGCAGCTTGGGTCTCAAAAACATTCAGTACTTC
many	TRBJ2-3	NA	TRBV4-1	CASSQVPGAYADTQYF	TGCGCCAGCAGCCAAGTCCCCGGAGCGTATGCAGATACGCAGTATTTT
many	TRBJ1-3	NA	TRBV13	CASSLDSSGNTIYF	TGTGCCAGCAGCTTAGACAGCTCTGGAAACACCATATATTTT
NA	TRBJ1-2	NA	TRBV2	CASSVKGALGYTF	TGTGCCAGCAGTGTGAAGGGAGCCCTTGGCTACACCTTC
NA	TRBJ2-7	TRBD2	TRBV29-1	CSARSGINEQYF	TGCAGCGCACGTAGCGGGATCAACGAGCAGTACTTC
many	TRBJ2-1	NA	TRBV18	CASSPRATSDHEQFF	TGTGCCAGCTCACCACGCGCTACCTCTGACCATGAGCAGTTCTTC
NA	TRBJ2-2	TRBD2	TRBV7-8	CASSLNRGGGELFF	TGTGCCAGCAGCTTAAATAGGGGAGGGGGGGAGCTGTTTTTT
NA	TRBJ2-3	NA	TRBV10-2	CAVGLAHTDTQYF	TGCGCCGTTGGCCTAGCGCACACAGATACGCAGTATTTT
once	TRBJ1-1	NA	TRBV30	CAWSVSGYEAFF	TGTGCCTGGAGTGTTTCAGGGTATGAAGCTTTCTTT
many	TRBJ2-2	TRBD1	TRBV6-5	CASSYSGTGDTGELFF	TGTGCCAGCAGTTACTCCGGGACAGGGGATACCGGGGAGCTGTTTTTT
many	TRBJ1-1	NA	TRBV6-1	CASSEMGGVNTEAFF	TGTGCCAGCAGTGAAATGGGGGGCGTGAACACTGAAGCTTTCTTT
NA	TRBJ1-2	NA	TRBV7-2	CASSLNRNYGYTF	TGTGCCAGCAGCTTAAACAGGAACTATGGCTACACCTTC
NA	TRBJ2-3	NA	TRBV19	CASSIGRDTQYF	TGTGCCAGTAGTATAGGTCGGGATACGCAGTATTTT
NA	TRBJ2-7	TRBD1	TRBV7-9	CASSVTGVYEQYF	TGTGCCAGCAGCGTGACAGGGGTCTACGAGCAGTACTTC
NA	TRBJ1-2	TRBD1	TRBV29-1	CSVEGQGGGYTF	TGCAGCGTTGAAGGACAGGGTGGCGGCTACACCTTC
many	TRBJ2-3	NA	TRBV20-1	CSAIQESTDTQYF	TGCAGTGCTATCCAGGAGAGCACAGATACGCAGTATTTT
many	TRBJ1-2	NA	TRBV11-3	CASSLDRPANYGYTF	TGTGCCAGCAGCTTAGATCGTCCGGCTAACTATGGCTACACCTTC
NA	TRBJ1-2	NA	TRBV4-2	CASSQDRRTQSYGYAF	TGTGCCAGCAGTCAAGATAGGCGGACACAGAGCTATGGCTACGCCTTC
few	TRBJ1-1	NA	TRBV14	CASRAVKSAFF	TGTGCCAGCAGAGCGGTCAAGTCGGCTTTCTTT
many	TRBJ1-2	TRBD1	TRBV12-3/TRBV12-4	CASTPSPRDSYGYTF	TGTGCCAGCACCCCGAGCCCCCGGGACAGTTATGGCTACACCTTC
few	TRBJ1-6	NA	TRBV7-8	CDSSFYICANSPLHF	NA
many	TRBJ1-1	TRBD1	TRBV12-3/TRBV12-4	CASSRDRGTEAFF	TGTGCCAGCAGCCGGGACAGGGGCACTGAAGCTTTCTTT
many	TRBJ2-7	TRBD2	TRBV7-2	CASSDSGRGYEQYF	TGTGCCAGCAGCGACAGCGGGAGAGGGTACGAGCAGTACTTC
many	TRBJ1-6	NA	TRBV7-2	CASSSVGKVSNSPLHF	TGTGCCAGCAGCTCGGTGGGGAAGGTTTCTAATTCACCCCTCCACTTT
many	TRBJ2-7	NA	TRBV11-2	CASSPRAQGFEQYF	TGTGCCAGCAGCCCACGGGCCCAGGGTTTCGAGCAGTACTTC
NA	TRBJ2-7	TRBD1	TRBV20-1	CSGPGQAIEQYF	TGCAGCGGGCCGGGACAGGCGATAGAGCAGTACTTC
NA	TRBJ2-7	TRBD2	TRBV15	CATSRDPGGGEQFW	TGTGCCACCAGCAGAGATCCGGGGGGGGGGGAGCAGTTCTGG
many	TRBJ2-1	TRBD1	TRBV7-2	CASSSRGDRAQFF	TGTGCCAGCAGCTCCCGAGGGGACAGGGCGCAGTTCTTC
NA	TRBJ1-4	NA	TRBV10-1	CASRGRPRDGKLFF	TGCGCCAGCAGAGGACGGCCAAGGGATGGAAAACTGTTTTTT
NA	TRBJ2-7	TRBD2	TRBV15	CATSSLGLAGYEQYF	TGTGCCACCAGCAGCTTGGGGCTAGCGGGATACGAGCAGTACTTC
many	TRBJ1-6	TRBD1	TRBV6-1	CASSFNRGGGSPLHF	TGTGCCAGCAGTTTTAACAGGGGCGGCGGCTCACCCCTCCACTTT
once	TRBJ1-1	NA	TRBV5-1	CASSLTEALNTEASF	TGCGCCAGCAGCTTGACCGAGGCGTTGAACACTGAAGCTTCCTTT
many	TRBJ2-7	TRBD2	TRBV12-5	CASGLALTSGRAGEQYF	TGTGCTAGTGGTTTGGCTCTGACTAGCGGGAGGGCCGGGGAGCAGTACTTC
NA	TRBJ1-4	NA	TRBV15	CATSRDPGGGEKLFF	TGTGCCACCAGCAGAGATCCGGGGGGGGGAGAAAAACTGTTTTTT
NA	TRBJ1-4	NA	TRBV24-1	CATSDYPGRVAYNEKLFF	TGTGCCACCAGTGATTACCCTGGACGGGTCGCCTACAATGAAAAACTGTTTTTT
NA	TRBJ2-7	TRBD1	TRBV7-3	CASSLGQGGEQYF	TGTGCCAGCAGCTTGGGACAGGGGGGCGAGCAGTACTTC
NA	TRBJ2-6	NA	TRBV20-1	CSARESGANVLTF	TGCAGTGCTAGAGAGAGTGGGGCCAACGTCCTGACTTTC
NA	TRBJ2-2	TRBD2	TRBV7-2	CASSRTSGGTGELFF	TGTGCCAGCAGCCGTACTAGCGGTGGCACCGGGGAGCTGTTTTTT
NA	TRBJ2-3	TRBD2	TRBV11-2	CASSLDGGALDTQYF	TGTGCCAGCAGCTTAGACGGGGGGGCCTTGGATACGCAGTATTTT
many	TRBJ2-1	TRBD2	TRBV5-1	CASSSGGGYNEQFF	TGCGCCAGCAGCAGCGGGGGGGGGTACAATGAGCAGTTCTTC
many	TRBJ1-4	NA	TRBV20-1	CSAEGVGTTNEKLFF	TGCAGTGCAGAGGGGGTGGGCACAACTAATGAAAAACTGTTTTTT
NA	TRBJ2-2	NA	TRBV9	CASSTGGANTGELFF	TGTGCCAGTAGCACGGGGGGCGCGAACACCGGGGAGCTGTTTTTT
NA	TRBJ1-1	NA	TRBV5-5	CASSLVGTGTGAFF	TGTGCCAGCAGCTTGGTAGGCACAGGTACTGGAGCTTTCTTT
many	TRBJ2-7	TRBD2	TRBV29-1	CSVEKIAGVGYEQYF	TGCAGCGTTGAAAAGATAGCGGGAGTGGGCTACGAGCAGTACTTC